These 11 T cell receptor beta chains share one sample of origin, sequenced in a study of neurological immune-mediated disorders. MiXCR, applied by TCRdb to the 5' RACE reads, yields one record per CDR3 protein. Of about 60,000 distinct CDR3 sequences listed, around 3.6% are singletons. The sequencing sample was made of PBMCs. These receptors came from a man under 40 with multiple sclerosis.

This clonotype has at least ten counts. The chain has TRBV5-1 and TRBJ2-3; perhaps D is TRBD1 or TRBD2 (5 bases each). CDR1 is SGHRS and CDR2 is YFSETQ in the germline V gene. The CDR3 is 14 residues long. V dropped 2 bases and J dropped 2 bases, with 9 bases sitting between them. The CDR3, as DNA: TGCGCCAGCAGCTTTTTGGGGGACACAGATACGCAGTATTTT. The encoded protein is CASSFLGDTDTQYF.

This clonotype was counted at least ten times. The V gene is TRBV4-1, the J gene TRBJ1-4; D unresolved. Trimming took off 6 bases at V and 7 bases at J, with 15 bases between the two ends. Germline V gene sequence: CDR1 MGHRA, CDR2 YSYEKL. This CDR3 spans 14 amino acids. DNA of the CDR3: TGCGCCAGCAGGATCGTGACATCCTCTGAAAAACTGTTTTTT. This sequence encodes CASRIVTSSEKLFF.

This clonotype was seen repeatedly, ten times or more. The chain carries TRBV3-1 and TRBJ2-5, with D maybe TRBD1 (6 bases). The CDR3 spans 15 residues. CDR1 and CDR2 (germline): LGHDT, YNNKEL (reference sequence). With 8 bases removed from V and 0 bases from J, the gap between germline ends came to 16 bases. CDR3 in DNA: TGTGCCAGCCGACCCAGGGGACAAAACCAAGAGACCCAGTACTTC. Translating gives CASRPRGQNQETQYF.

This clonotype was recorded many times. CDR3 nucleotide sequence: TGCAGTGCCAGCCCCGACGGGGTTTTCTACACCTTC. Encoded protein: CSASPDGVFYTF. V usage is TRBV20-1 and J usage is TRBJ1-2; no reliable D call. CDR3 size: 12 residues. Germline V CDR1 and CDR2: DFQATT, SNEGSKA (reference sequence). Trimming took 6 bases from V and 10 from J, leaving 18 bases between them.

This clonotype was observed many times. This sequence joins TRBV4-1 and TRBJ1-4; 7 positions match TRBD1. Germline V gives CDR1 MGHRA, CDR2 YSYEKL. The CDR3 sequence is 14 residues long. Germline trimming cut 6 bases from V and 5 bases from J; bases unmatched to any gene: 6. The CDR3 reads CASSQTGMNEKLFF. The CDR3 bases are TGCGCCAGCAGTCAGACAGGGATGAATGAAAAACTGTTTTTT.

This clonotype has ten or more counts. The rearrangement joins TRBV3-1 to TRBJ2-3; no clear D gene. The CDR3 consists of 16 residues. Germline V gene data show CDR1 as LGHDT and CDR2 as YNNKEL (reference sequence). Trimming stripped 0 bases from V and 8 bases from J, with 18 bases between. The CDR3 DNA is TGTGCCAGCAGCCAAGATAACGCCGGACGGACCGGTACGCAGTATTTT. Translated: CASSQDNAGRTGTQYF.

This clonotype was seen many times. The chain carries TRBV5-5 and TRBJ2-2; D ambiguous. Deletions cut 4 bases from V and 3 bases from J, with 7 bases between. Germline V gives CDR1 SGHKS, CDR2 YYEKEE (reference sequence). This CDR3 has 13 amino acids. CDR3 nucleotides: TGTGCCAGCAGCCCCCGTGACACCGGGGAGCTGTTTTTT. Protein: CASSPRDTGELFF.

This clonotype came up many times. This rearrangement joins TRBV6-2 or TRBV6-3 to TRBJ2-1; TRBD1 matches 11 bases. Germline CDR1 MNHEY, CDR2 SVGEGT. CDR3 size: 15 residues. V was clipped by 4 bases and J by 7 bases; unmatched bases: 6. CDR3 in DNA: TGTGCCAGCAGTTCACCGGACAGGGGGCTAAATGAGCAGTTCTTC. This gives the protein CASSSPDRGLNEQFF.

The sample holds a few counts of this clonotype. This chain uses TRBV2 with TRBJ2-1; TRBD2 is a possible D gene (6 bases). Germline V gene data show CDR1 as SNHLY and CDR2 as FYNNEI. Trimming pared 7 bases from V and 7 bases from J, leaving 23 bases between. There are 16 residues in the CDR3. The CDR3 reads CASKAGGDWIRNEQFF. DNA for the CDR3: TGTGCCAGCAAGGCTGGAGGGGATTGGATTAGGAATGAGCAGTTCTTC.

This clonotype was observed many times. The chain links TRBV5-1 to TRBJ2-7; a weak D match, TRBD1 (6 bases). Per the germline V gene, CDR1 is SGHRS and CDR2 is YFSETQ. Trimming removed 2 bases at V and 3 bases at J, with 12 bases between. The CDR3 contains 14 residues. Written as DNA, the CDR3 is TGCGCCAGCAGCTTACAGGGTACGGGCTACGAGCAGTACTTC. This gives the protein CASSLQGTGYEQYF.

This clonotype was detected ten times or more. The V gene is TRBV9, the J gene TRBJ1-5, with a possible D match to TRBD1 (6 bases). Trimming removed 2 bases from V and 6 bases from J, with 15 bases in between. The CDR3 runs to 15 residues. CDR1 and CDR2 from the germline V gene are SGDLS and YYNGEE. The CDR3 nucleotides are TGTGCCAGCAGCGTCGGAGGGGGGGCCAGTCAGCCCCAGCATTTT. As protein: CASSVGGGASQPQHF.